One sample yielded the 21 T cell receptor beta chains listed below, sequenced in a study of PD-1 blockade in mismatch repair-deficient tumors. TCRdb keeps only in-frame clones here, not all; method: immunoSEQ multiplex PCR. The top ten clones hold about 3.1% of a sample with more than 40,000 clones, roughly 78% of them seen once. The sequenced sample was peripheral blood, obtained 4 weeks after starting pembrolizumab. The receptors come from an adult with mismatch repair-deficient cancer.

The chain uses TRBV30 and TRBJ2-7; TRBD1 aligns across 9 bases. The trim removed 3 bases at V and 4 bases at J, leaving 19 bases unmatched. This CDR3 has 18 amino acids. CDR1 is GTSNPN and CDR2 is SVGIG in the germline V gene (reference sequence). CDR3 amino acids: CAWSPIWDSGQGSYEQYF. CDR3 nucleotides: TGTGCCTGGAGCCCCATATGGGACTCGGGACAGGGATCGTACGAGCAGTACTTC. Supplemented by reference TRBV30 and TRBJ2-7, the full variable domain reads SQTIHQWPATLVQPVGSPLSLECTVEGTSNPNLYWYRQAAGRGLQLLFYSVGIGQISSEVPQNLSASRPQDRQFILSSKKLLLSDSGFYLCAWSPIWDSGQGSYEQYFGPGTRLTVT.

The chain employs TRBV7-2 and TRBJ2-3; D ambiguous. The CDR3 extends over 15 amino acids. CDR1 and CDR2 (germline): SGHTA, FQGNSA. V dropped 1 base and J dropped 2 bases, with 10 bases sitting between them. CDR3 nucleotide sequence: TGTGCCAGCAGCTTAGGGGCTTCACTCACAGATACGCAGTATTTT. This sequence encodes CASSLGASLTDTQYF.

J is TRBJ1-2 and V is TRBV5-6; D gene uncertain. Trimming left V 1 base short and J 6 bases short, with 16 bases between. The V gene's germline CDR1 is SGHDT and CDR2 YYEEEE. The CDR3 length is 15 residues. The CDR3 protein is CASSLFGRPEDGYTF. CDR3 in DNA: TGTGCCAGCAGCTTGTTTGGCAGGCCTGAGGATGGCTACACCTTC.

The chain uses TRBV7-3 and TRBJ2-5; D is perhaps TRBD1 or TRBD2 (5 bases each). The CDR3 loop spans 13 amino acids. V was cut by 5 bases and J by 1 base, with 8 bases left in between. Germline-derived CDR1 and CDR2 are SGHTA and FQGTGA. CDR3 amino acids: CASSGGIQETQYF. CDR3 DNA: TGTGCCAGCAGCGGGGGTATCCAAGAGACCCAGTACTTC.

The rearrangement links TRBV6-1 to TRBJ2-2; 9 positions match TRBD2. This CDR3 has 15 residues. Germline CDR1 MNHNS, CDR2 SASEGT. After removal of 4 bases from V and 5 bases from J, the junction contained 5 bases not matched to a gene. The CDR3 DNA sequence: TGTGCCAGCAGTGCTAGCGGGGCGGGAACCGGGGAGCTGTTTTTT. This encodes CASSASGAGTGELFF.

This chain joins TRBV2 and TRBJ2-2, with 11 bases matching TRBD1. CDR3 size: 14 residues. Germline CDR1 and CDR2: SNHLY and FYNNEI. The J segment lost 3 bases and the V segment lost 8 bases, leaving 2 bases of the junction unmatched. This chain's CDR3 is CASGDRGYTGELFF. Written as DNA, the CDR3 is TGTGCCAGCGGGGACAGGGGGTACACCGGGGAGCTGTTTTTT.

J is TRBJ1-2 and V is TRBV2; unclear D gene. V was clipped by 6 bases and J by 2 bases, with 16 bases between them. Germline assignment: CDR1 SNHLY and CDR2 FYNNEI. The CDR3 sequence is 15 residues long. The DNA of the CDR3 is TGTGCCAGCAGGTCTTTTCAGGCCCCCAACTATGGCTACACCTTC. Translation gives CASRSFQAPNYGYTF.

The V and J genes are TRBV18 and TRBJ2-7, with D unclear. Trimming took off 3 bases at V and 4 bases at J, with 7 bases between the two ends. The CDR3 sequence is 12 residues long. CDR1 and CDR2 from the germline V gene are KGHSH and LQKENI. CDR3 DNA sequence: TGTGCCAGCTCACCCTCACGGTACGAGCAGTACTTC. Its translation is CASSPSRYEQYF.

V and J are TRBV10-3 and TRBJ2-3, with 8 bases aligning to TRBD2. The germline V gene has CDR1 ENHRY and CDR2 SYGVKD. Trimming at V came to 5 bases and at J to 5 bases, leaving 9 bases not matched to a gene. This CDR3 contains 15 residues. The DNA for the CDR3 is TGTGCCATCAGTTCGTCAGCGGGAGCGAGAGATACGCAGTATTTT. Translating it yields CAISSSAGARDTQYF.

The rearrangement joins TRBV9 to TRBJ1-1; D unresolved. The V gene's germline CDR1 is SGDLS and CDR2 YYNGEE. This CDR3 region has 13 residues. V was pared by 1 base and J by 3 bases, with 7 bases between. CDR3 sequence reads: CASSVLQYTEAFF. CDR3 nucleotides: TGTGCCAGCAGCGTACTACAGTACACTGAAGCTTTCTTT. The full variable domain, completed using reference TRBV9 and TRBJ1-1, is DSGVTQTPKHLITATGQRVTLRCSPRSGDLSVYWYQQSLDQGLQFLIQYYNGEERAKGNILERFSAQQFPDLHSELNLSSLELGDSALYFCASSVLQYTEAFFGQGTRLTVV.

The V gene is TRBV11-2, the J gene TRBJ2-7, with D maybe TRBD2 (6 bases). Germline V gene sequence: CDR1 SGHAT, CDR2 FQNNGV. V lost 3 bases and J 6 bases, leaving 12 bases between the germline ends. The CDR3 consists of 13 residues. CDR3 residues: CASSLERASEQYF. The DNA for the CDR3 is TGTGCCAGCAGCTTGGAGCGGGCATCCGAGCAGTACTTC.

CDR3: CSTGQGESEQFF. Here the CDR3 DNA reads TGCAGCACTGGACAGGGGGAGAGTGAGCAGTTCTTC. The chain is built from TRBV29-1 and TRBJ2-1, with 10 nucleotides matching TRBD1. This CDR3 has 12 residues. Germline CDR1 and CDR2: SQVTM and ANQGSEA. Trimming removed 8 bases from V and 9 bases from J; junction bases left unmatched: 7.

This chain links TRBV6-6 with TRBJ1-1; TRBD1 is a possible D gene (5 bases). Germline V lookup: CDR1 MNHNY, CDR2 SVGAGI (reference sequence). V lost 7 bases, J lost 4 bases, and 19 bases lay in between. The CDR3 loop spans 15 amino acids. Here the CDR3 DNA reads TGTGCCAGCACCCATAAGGGGCTGCGAAGCACTGAAGCTTTCTTT. Its protein is CASTHKGLRSTEAFF.

CDR3 coding DNA: TGTGCCAGCAGCCCCTGGACAGGGGGAAGCACCGGGGAGCTGTTTTTT. Its protein product is CASSPWTGGSTGELFF. The chain joins TRBV5-4 to TRBJ2-2, with 10 bases that match TRBD1. The CDR3 extends over 16 amino acids. Per the germline V gene, CDR1 is SGHNT and CDR2 is YYREEE (reference sequence). V lost 4 bases to trimming and J lost 4 bases; unmatched junction nucleotides: 7. The whole variable domain, remainder taken from reference TRBV5-4 and TRBJ2-2, is ETGVTQSPTHLIKTRGQQVTLRCSSQSGHNTVSWYQQALGQGPQFIFQYYREEENGRGNFPPRFSGLQFPNYSSELNVNALELDDSALYLCASSPWTGGSTGELFFGEGSRLTVL.

The chain has TRBV5-1 and TRBJ1-1; D is ambiguous. There are 13 residues in the CDR3. Germline V lookup: CDR1 SGHRS, CDR2 YFSETQ. V gave up 2 bases and J gave up 1 base, with 6 bases separating them. The CDR3 coding sequence is TGCGCCAGCAGCTTCGGGAAGAACACTGAAGCTTTCTTT. Its protein is CASSFGKNTEAFF.

This rearrangement joins TRBV6-4 to TRBJ2-7; unclear D gene. V was trimmed by 5 bases and J by 2 bases, leaving 13 bases between them. The CDR3 has 14 residues. Germline assignment: CDR1 MRHNA and CDR2 SNTAGT. The CDR3 spells CASSFRQATYEQYF. The CDR3 coding sequence is TGTGCCAGCAGTTTTAGGCAGGCCACCTACGAGCAGTACTTC.

This chain joins TRBV9 and TRBJ1-2, with D possibly being TRBD1 (5 bases). V shed 0 bases and J shed 7 bases, with 10 bases lying between them. The CDR3 contains 13 residues. Germline V gene data show CDR1 as SGDLS and CDR2 as YYNGEE. The CDR3 loop reads CASSVDRGGGYTF. CDR3 nucleotides: TGTGCCAGCAGCGTAGATCGGGGGGGTGGCTACACCTTC.

V is TRBV11-2 and J is TRBJ1-3; 10 positions match TRBD1. Germline loops: CDR1 SGHAT, CDR2 FQNNGV. This CDR3 is built from 16 residues. V gave up 6 bases and J gave up 0 bases; unmatched junction bases: 5. DNA of the CDR3: TGTGCCAGCAGTTCCGGGACAGGGGCCTCTGGAAACACCATATATTTT. Protein: CASSSGTGASGNTIYF.

This clone was recorded once. The CDR3 loop is CASSEPGPPNTEAFF. CDR3 DNA sequence: TGTGCCAGCAGCGAACCGGGACCGCCGAACACTGAAGCTTTCTTT. V usage is TRBV6-5 and J usage is TRBJ1-1; perhaps TRBD1 as D (5 bases). CDR3 length: 15 amino acids. From germline, CDR1 is MNHEY and CDR2 SVGAGI. V lost 6 bases, J lost 1 base, and 15 bases lay in between.

This chain joins TRBV6-1 and TRBJ2-7; D is unclear. The V gene lost 5 bases and the J gene lost 1 base, with 12 bases spanning the gap. This CDR3 has 14 amino acids. CDR1 is MNHNS, CDR2 SASEGT, per germline. The CDR3 loop is CASSLQDGSYEQYF. The CDR3 nucleotides are TGTGCCAGCAGTCTCCAGGACGGTTCCTACGAGCAGTACTTC.

The V call is TRBV27, the J call TRBJ2-7; perhaps TRBD2 as D (6 bases). V gave up 6 bases and J gave up 4 bases, with 13 bases separating them. The CDR3 length is 13 residues. Germline CDR1 and CDR2: MNHEY and SMNVEV (reference sequence). For the CDR3, the DNA is TGTGCCAGCAGGGGAGGAAAGGGATACGAGCAGTACTTC. It codes for CASRGGKGYEQYF.